This TCR beta chain was obtained from a study of cytotoxic CD8 clonotypes in ibrutinib-treated CLL. This clone appeared once. TCRdb's table, derived via immunoSEQ multiplex PCR, lists solely in-frame clones and lacks some. The data contain over 75,000 clones, approximately 82% of them singletons. The CDR3 runs to 14 residues. The germline V gene encodes CDR1 LNHDA and CDR2 SQIVND (reference sequence). V was pared by 4 bases and J by 5 bases, with 5 bases of the junction left unmatched. The clonotype was recovered from a human donor with chronic lymphocytic leukemia. The material was PBMCs, obtained after 12 months of ibrutinib treatment. The chain has TRBV19 and TRBJ2-7; 10 nucleotides agree with TRBD1. The CDR3 bases are TGTGCCAGTAGTAGAAGACAGGGGGCCCACGAGCAGTACTTC. It codes for CASSRRQGAHEQYF.